This entry lists 24 T cell receptor beta chains sequenced from one sample in a study of blood T cell repertoires in COVID-19. This table comes from immunoSEQ multiplex PCR, and its TCRdb copy is limited to in-frame clones, with some not included. The table includes under 200,000 clones, about 88% detected once. Sequencing was carried out using peripheral blood. The receptors were gathered from a woman older than 75 with acute or convalescent COVID-19.

The V and J genes are TRBV7-2 and TRBJ2-5; TRBD1 is a possible D gene (6 bases). Germline CDR1 and CDR2: SGHTA and FQGNSA. V gave up 5 bases and J gave up 1 base, with 14 bases separating them. The CDR3 runs to 15 residues. The CDR3 DNA reads as TGTGCCAGCAGCGTATCCGGGACACCCCAAGAGACCCAGTACTTC. Protein: CASSVSGTPQETQYF.

The chain has TRBV5-3 and TRBJ2-6; 10 nucleotides line up with TRBD1. TRBV5-3 is labeled an ORF, and its function is uncertain. With 4 bases clipped from V and 0 bases from J, the junction kept 10 bases outside the gene matches. The CDR3 totals 19 residues. DNA of the CDR3: TGTGCCAGAAGCCCCCCGACAGGGGGCACCCTCTCTGGGGCCAACGTCCTGACTTTC. Translation: CARSPPTGGTLSGANVLTF.

The CDR3 reads CASSLGRGSATNEKLFF. In nucleotides, the CDR3 is TGTGCCAGCAGCTTAGGGAGAGGGTCAGCAACTAATGAAAAACTGTTTTTT. The chain has TRBV11-3 and TRBJ1-4, with D uncertain. V was clipped by 1 base and J by 0 bases, with 12 bases between them. The CDR3 spans 17 residues. Looked up from germline, CDR1 is SGHNT and CDR2 is YENEEA.

The genes are TRBV27 and TRBJ2-1; 10 nucleotides agree with TRBD2. J lost 9 bases, V lost 9 bases, and 8 bases had no gene match. CDR3 length equals 13 residues. Germline assignment: CDR1 MNHEY and CDR2 SMNVEV (reference sequence). In nucleotides, the CDR3 is TGTGCCAGTAAAACGACTAGCGGGCTTGAGCAGTTCTTC. Its protein is CASKTTSGLEQFF.

The chain recombines TRBV5-4 with TRBJ2-5; possibly TRBD2 for D (6 bases). The CDR3 contains 14 residues. V was cut by 0 bases and J by 2 bases, with 8 bases left in between. CDR1 is SGHNT, CDR2 YYREEE, per germline (reference sequence). CDR3 in amino acids: CASSLGREQETQYF. The CDR3 DNA reads as TGTGCCAGCAGCTTGGGGCGGGAACAAGAGACCCAGTACTTC.

The V call is TRBV18, the J call TRBJ1-3; the D gene is possibly TRBD1 (6 bases). Trimming shortened V by 3 bases and J by 0 bases, and 12 bases separated the two germline ends. This CDR3 comprises 16 residues. The germline CDR1 and CDR2 sequences are KGHSH and LQKENI. The CDR3 loop is CASSPLDSNSGNTIYF. The CDR3 DNA sequence: TGTGCCAGCTCACCCTTGGACAGTAACTCTGGAAACACCATATATTTT.

This clone is a singleton in its sample. This rearrangement joins TRBV7-8 to TRBJ2-1; TRBD2 aligns across 10 bases. V gave up 5 bases and J gave up 4 bases; unmatched junction bases: 8. Germline V gene sequence: CDR1 SGHVS, CDR2 FQNEAQ. CDR3 size: 16 residues. The CDR3 reads CASSTQLAGVYNEQFF. The CDR3 DNA sequence: TGTGCCAGCAGCACCCAGCTAGCGGGAGTTTACAATGAGCAGTTCTTC.

This sequence joins TRBV7-2 and TRBJ2-7, with D maybe TRBD1 (5 bases). The germline gives CDR1 SGHTA, CDR2 FQGNSA. Trimming removed 1 base at V and 0 bases at J, with 13 bases between. This CDR3 has 16 amino acids. The CDR3 sequence is CASSLVSTGSSYEQYF. DNA of the CDR3: TGTGCCAGCAGCTTAGTTTCAACAGGCAGCTCCTACGAGCAGTACTTC. Full variable domain (remainder filled in from reference TRBV7-2 and TRBJ2-7): GAGVSQSPSNKVTEKGKDVELRCDPISGHTALYWYRQSLGQGLEFLIYFQGNSAPDKSGLPSDRFSAERTGGSVSTLTIQRTQQEDSAVYLCASSLVSTGSSYEQYFGPGTRLTVT.

The genes are TRBV5-1 and TRBJ1-1; 10 nucleotides align to TRBD1. The V gene's germline CDR1 is SGHRS and CDR2 YFSETQ. With V trimmed by 3 bases and J by 2 bases, 7 bases remained unmatched. The CDR3 is made up of 16 amino acids. In DNA form, the CDR3 reads TGCGCCAGCAGCTCGGGACAGGGGAGGGCAAACACTGAAGCTTTCTTT. Translation: CASSSGQGRANTEAFF.

The rearrangement joins TRBV11-2 to TRBJ2-6; D perhaps matches TRBD2 (6 bases). Germline-derived CDR1 and CDR2 are SGHAT and FQNNGV. This CDR3 contains 18 residues. Deletions cut 0 bases from V and 2 bases from J, with 14 bases between. CDR3 sequence reads: CASSLDPPGGAGANVLTF. The CDR3, as DNA: TGTGCCAGCAGCTTAGATCCCCCCGGAGGGGCTGGGGCCAACGTCCTGACTTTC.

V is TRBV14 and J is TRBJ1-1; D gene unclear. This CDR3 is 10 amino acids long. In germline, CDR1 is SGHDN, CDR2 FVKESK. Deletions cut 4 bases from V and 11 bases from J, with 8 bases between. CDR3 sequence (DNA): TGTGCCAGCAGCCCTAAACGGGCTTTCTTT. It encodes CASSPKRAFF.

The genes are TRBV12-3 or TRBV12-4 and TRBJ1-1, with unresolved D. V was pared by 3 bases and J by 4 bases, with 6 bases between. The length of the CDR3 is 12 residues. The CDR3 protein is CASSFEGTEAFF. Here the CDR3 DNA reads TGTGCCAGCAGTTTCGAGGGCACTGAAGCTTTCTTT.

This chain uses TRBV30 with TRBJ1-5, with D unclear. CDR1 is GTSNPN, CDR2 SVGIG, per germline (reference sequence). The V end lost 0 bases, the J end lost 2 bases, and 11 bases lay between the germline ends. The CDR3 contains 15 residues. The CDR3: CAWSVGGNRNQPQHF. CDR3 coding DNA: TGTGCCTGGAGTGTCGGAGGGAACCGCAATCAGCCCCAGCATTTT.

The genes are TRBV27 and TRBJ2-3; D gene ambiguous. Germline V gene data show CDR1 as MNHEY and CDR2 as SMNVEV (reference sequence). Trimming stripped 4 bases from V and 0 bases from J, with 11 bases between. The CDR3 totals 15 residues. CDR3 region: CASSSLRTSTDTQYF. The CDR3 nucleotides are TGTGCCAGCAGTTCGCTCCGAACTAGCACAGATACGCAGTATTTT.

This rearrangement joins TRBV29-1 to TRBJ1-2; D may be TRBD1 (6 bases). In germline, CDR1 is SQVTM, CDR2 ANQGSEA. Trimming took 4 bases from V and 7 from J, leaving 19 bases between them. This CDR3 is 14 amino acids long. The CDR3 spells CSVVSRGLPPGYTF. DNA of the CDR3: TGCAGCGTTGTCTCCAGGGGTTTACCCCCTGGCTACACCTTC. The full variable domain, in which reference TRBV29-1 and TRBJ1-2 provide the parts outside the CDR3, is SAVISQKPSRDICQRGTSLTIQCQVDSQVTMMFWYRQQPGQSLTLIATANQGSEATYESGFVIDKFPISRPNLTFSTLTVSNMSPEDSSIYLCSVVSRGLPPGYTFGSGTRLTVV.

This rearrangement joins TRBV19 to TRBJ2-2, with TRBD2 matching over 14 bases. V gave up 11 bases and J gave up 0 bases; unmatched junction bases: 14. CDR3 length: 19 residues. The V gene's germline CDR1 is LNHDA and CDR2 SQIVND (reference sequence). This chain's CDR3 is CAVNQGLAGVGPNTGELFF. In DNA, the CDR3 is TGTGCCGTTAACCAGGGACTAGCGGGAGTGGGGCCGAACACCGGGGAGCTGTTTTTT.

The genes are TRBV4-3 and TRBJ2-1; 8 bases are a match to TRBD2. The CDR3 is 16 amino acids. V dropped 3 bases and J dropped 4; count of bases not matched to a gene: 8. Germline V CDR1 and CDR2: LGHNA, YSLEER. This chain's CDR3 is CASSHSTSAVYNEQFF. CDR3 nucleotides: TGCGCCAGCAGCCACTCGACTAGCGCGGTGTACAATGAGCAGTTCTTC.

For this clone: Compared with germline, one end of the junction differs, possibly owing to a read error. The chain joins TRBV18 to TRBJ2-4, with a possible D match to TRBD2 (6 bases). The CDR3 spans 14 residues. Germline V CDR1 and CDR2: KGHSH, LQKENI. Here the CDR3 DNA reads TGTGCCAGCTCAACACCGGACACGGGGGACATTCAGTACTTC. Its translation: CASSTPDTGDIQYF. Together with reference TRBV18 and TRBJ2-4, the CDR3 gives the full variable domain: NAGVMQNPRHLVRRRGQEARLRCSPMKGHSHVYWYRQLPEEGLKFMVYLQKENIIDESGMPKERFSAEFPKEGPSILRIQQVVRGDSAAYFCASSTPDTGDIQYFGAGTRLSVL.

V gene TRBV7-9 combines with J gene TRBJ2-1; 7 bases fit TRBD1. This CDR3 has 16 residues. Germline loops: CDR1 SEHNR, CDR2 FQNEAQ (reference sequence). J was trimmed by 0 bases and V by 4 bases; bases with no gene match: 6. DNA for the CDR3: TGTGCCAGCAGCTCAGAGACAGGGAGCTCCTACAATGAGCAGTTCTTC. Translating gives CASSSETGSSYNEQFF. Drawing the rest from reference TRBV7-9 and TRBJ2-1, the complete variable domain is DTGVSQNPRHKITKRGQNVTFRCDPISEHNRLYWYRQTLGQGPEFLTYFQNEAQLEKSRLLSDRFSAERPKGSFSTLEIQRTEQGDSAMYLCASSSETGSSYNEQFFGPGTRLTVL.

This clone was seen once. The chain combines TRBV5-1 with TRBJ2-2, with D perhaps matching TRBD1 (6 bases). Trimming cost V 3 bases and J 0 bases, with 9 bases left between them. This CDR3 contains 15 residues. Germline lookup yields CDR1 SGHRS and CDR2 YFSETQ. Here the CDR3 reads CASSSGQTNTGELFF. CDR3 sequence (DNA): TGCGCCAGCAGCTCCGGACAGACGAACACCGGGGAGCTGTTTTTT.

The chain joins TRBV6-6 to TRBJ1-3, with TRBD1 as a possible D gene (5 bases). The V end lost 7 bases, the J end lost 0 bases, and 10 bases lay between the germline ends. CDR3 length: 14 amino acids. Germline V gives CDR1 MNHNY, CDR2 SVGAGI (reference sequence). CDR3 in DNA: TGTGCCAGCACCGACAGACTCTCTGGAAACACCATATATTTT. Its translation: CASTDRLSGNTIYF.

J is TRBJ1-4 and V is TRBV4-3; D not certain. From germline, CDR1 is LGHNA and CDR2 YSLEER. This CDR3 has 13 residues. Trimming cost V 4 bases and J 5 bases, with 8 bases left between them. The chain's CDR3 is CASSLRLNEKLFF. For the CDR3, the DNA is TGCGCCAGCAGCCTACGGTTGAATGAAAAACTGTTTTTT.

The CDR3 bases are TGTGCCTGGAGCACAACAGGGGGTGCAGGGTGGGAGCAGTACTTC. This codes for CAWSTTGGAGWEQYF. The V and J genes are TRBV30 and TRBJ2-7; TRBD1 matches 8 bases. Trimming took 3 bases from V and 7 from J; bases not matched to a gene: 14. The CDR3 contains 15 residues. Germline values: CDR1 GTSNPN, CDR2 SVGIG (reference sequence).

This chain links TRBV25-1 with TRBJ1-1; D may be TRBD1 (5 bases). Trimming pared 3 bases from V and 2 bases from J, leaving 16 bases between. Germline assignment: CDR1 MGHDK and CDR2 SYGVNS. CDR3 size: 16 residues. CDR3 coding DNA: TGTGCCAGCAGTGACCTTAGAGGACAAGGCAACACTGAAGCTTTCTTT. Protein sequence: CASSDLRGQGNTEAFF.